This T cell receptor beta chain was found in a study of Graves' ophthalmopathy and Graves' hyperthyroidism. Over 18 months of follow-up, stable hyperthyroidism required that no ophthalmopathy appear. PBMCs were isolated by Ficoll-Paque density gradient centrifugation, using roughly 10 ml of fresh peripheral blood as the starting material. Study-wide results and caveats: Clonotypes were expanded in thyroid at above 0.001 frequency, and most also appeared in blood.

For this clonotype: Antigen specificity is unknown. This may be a read error, as it is one base from a much larger clone.

The CDR3 is 13 amino acids. Looked up from germline, CDR1 is SGHTA and CDR2 is FQGTGA. RNA transcripts were the source from which TCR beta CDR3 regions were amplified. HTBI primers served in a first-round RT-PCR, which a second-round multiplex PCR followed. One entry per CDR3 protein results from TCRdb running MiXCR on the multiplex PCR reads. The table has about 380,000 distinct CDR3 sequences, 15% to 19% seen once. This clonotype was obtained from a woman aged 18-29 years with stable Graves' hyperthyroidism. The chain employs TRBV7-3 and TRBJ2-5, with 8 bases lining up with TRBD2. Sequencing input: peripheral blood. The CDR3 DNA is TGTGCCAGCAGCTTGACGGGGGGGGAGACCAAGTACTTC. Amino acids: CASSLTGGETKYF.